This T cell receptor (beta chain) was sequenced during a study of T cell clones after liver transplantation (dated by TCRdb to between 2018 and 2021). Context from the whole study: The samples were obtained from ITN030ST, a randomized trial that attempted immunosuppression withdrawal within 2 years after liver transplantation. Blood samples were collected pre-transplant, pre-randomization before withdrawal, and post-randomization after either full withdrawal or failed withdrawal. A cohort of 8 liver transplant recipients was studied, of whom 3 were classified as tolerant and 5 as non-tolerant. No induction therapy was given to the subjects, and standard immunosuppression was administered until randomization at 12-24 months post-transplant. Third party-reactive TCRbeta sequences were also identified from pre-transplant MLRs to serve as an antigen-independent comparator for donor-reactive sequences. Three of the eight recipients were HCV-positive; the others were transplanted for non-autoimmune, non-viral indications. Donor-reactive T cell clones were identified using TCRbeta sequencing after a pre-transplant mixed lymphocyte reaction and were then followed in post-transplant blood. Tolerance was defined as complete withdrawal of immunosuppression for at least one year without a rise in liver enzymes beyond twice the upper limit of normal.

On this clone itself: The specificity of this receptor is unknown. No much larger clone is present one base from it, and per-base qualities are unavailable.

Unstimulated PBMCs, after thawing, were stained for CD3, CD4 and CD8 and then FACS-sorted into CD3+CD4+ and CD3+CD8+ populations. Randomization to immunosuppression withdrawal applied to every one of the 8 studied subjects. The Qiagen DNeasy Blood and Tissue Kit was used for genomic DNA isolation. Using immunoSEQ, frozen genomic DNA was subjected to high-throughput TCRbeta CDR3 sequencing, a process that included PCR amplification, mapping, bias correction and internal controls. The authors' pipeline ran thus. Only productive rearrangements were retained, and each unique TCRbeta sequence was defined by its CDR3 nucleotide sequence together with its V and J gene. For classification of a sequence as donor-reactive, at least 5-fold expansion in CFSE-low cells relative to unstimulated pre-transplant cells and a frequency of at least 0.01% were required. To ensure at least 90% detection power, minimum frequency thresholds were set for each subject based on that subject's lowest-template unstimulated sample. Repertoire turnover was measured by Jensen-Shannon divergence between the top 1000 TCRbeta sequences post- and pre-transplant. Two-sided Fisher's exact tests were used to test for changes in the detection of donor-reactive sequences. TCRdb took over this immuneACCESS table, retaining in-frame rearrangements with V and J assigned. Such tables are incomplete; in checked studies, under half of the missing clones stem from an unresolved V gene, and the remainder is unexplained. That table gives V, J and clone size, and the DNA gave D and trimming. Recorded for this sample are fewer than 65,000 clones; 60% to 80% of them occurred a single time. The ten top clones hold roughly a tenth of the sample.

The CDR3 numbers 17 residues from cysteine through phenylalanine. Only the CDR3 region is kept as DNA, spanning 51 bases read in frame from base 1. Trimming leaves V shorter by 1 base and J shorter by 3 bases, with the junction holding 8 bases beyond the gene matches. Looking up the germline V gene (reference sequence) yields CDR1 SEHNR and CDR2 FQNEAQ. Beyond this particular receptor, the publication reports: In most of the 8 subjects, circulating donor-reactive CD4 TCRbeta sequences decreased significantly after transplant, regardless of tolerance or HCV status. Donor-reactive sequences declined more than third party-reactive ones, suggesting partial antigen-specific deletion unrelated to withdrawal success. Because of small, heterogeneous patient numbers and non-standardized post-transplant time points, the conclusions were only preliminary. In two subjects, low numbers of available donor cells limited the measurable donor-reactive repertoire. When repertoire turnover was taken into account, detection of donor-reactive sequences was significantly reduced in 7 of 8 subjects for CD4 and in 8 of 8 subjects for CD8. Because no allograft tissue specimens were available, donor-reactive T cells may have migrated into the graft instead of being deleted.

This chain is built from TRBV7-9 and TRBJ1-3, and 8 junction bases match TRBD1. This receptor was obtained from a human patient who received a liver transplant. It is possible that, after a transplant, some T cells come from the graft donor. The starting material was CD4+ T cells from blood, obtained at the 22-month timepoint. CDR3 sequence: CASSLEVQGADGNTIYF. In nucleotide form, the sequence is TGTGCCAGCAGCTTAGAGGTTCAGGGGGCGGATGGAAACACCATATATTTT.